This T cell receptor beta chain was obtained from a study of cytomegalovirus exposure and HLA in healthy donors. Findings and limits, study-wide: The majority of CMV-associated TCR beta chains were reported as apparently HLA-restricted in a later analysis.

The CDR3 contains 15 residues. From germline, CDR1 is LGHNA and CDR2 YNFKEQ. The V segment lost 2 bases and the J segment 4 bases; nucleotides outside the gene matches: 7. PCR used 60 Vbeta primers and 13 Jbeta primers. How the authors handled the data: An analysis performed later counted 72 million or so unique TCR beta chains (approximately 11 million of them shared). Assay used: immunoSEQ multiplex PCR; TCRdb lists only in-frame clones, some missing. Clonal size and the V and J genes are those of that table, whereas D and trimming came from the DNA. The sample has under 200,000 clones; 65% to 90% are singletons. About this clone: As yet, its antigen is unknown.

The gene calls are TRBV4-2 and TRBJ2-7; 8 bases fit TRBD2. This clonotype originated in a human donor in good health. What was sequenced was PBMCs. This chain's CDR3 is CASSQPTSVGYEQYF. In DNA form, the CDR3 reads TGTGCCAGCAGCCAACCGACTAGCGTTGGTTACGAGCAGTACTTC.